The 21 T cell receptor beta chains below all came from one sample that was sequenced in a study of T cell repertoires in cytomegalovirus infection. What these receptors recognize is not known. TCRdb redid the calling of the reads with MiXCR, one entry per CDR3 protein. In the table there are around 770,000 distinct CDR3 sequences, 25% to 30% of which are singletons. Sequences were derived from cultured CD8+ T cells from PBMCs, sampled from culture after CMV antigen stimulation. The receptor source for this set is a human donor in good health (CMV status not recorded). Some clones in this sample may be carry-over from other donors' samples.

The chain carries TRBV5-5 and TRBJ1-6; D gene ambiguous. Germline-derived CDR1 and CDR2 are SGHKS and YYEKEE (reference sequence). V was clipped by 0 bases and J by 0 bases, with 10 bases between them. The CDR3 covers 17 residues. The CDR3 coding sequence is TGTGCCAGCAGCTTGGGGGTGGGCGCCTCCTATAATTCACCCCTCCACTTT. Translating gives CASSLGVGASYNSPLHF.

The rearrangement joins TRBV19 to TRBJ1-4, with D unresolved. CDR1 is LNHDA, CDR2 SQIVND, per germline (reference sequence). V was clipped by 6 bases and J by 6 bases, with 5 bases between them. The CDR3 is 11 residues long. The CDR3 loop is CASSADEKLFF. CDR3 bases: TGTGCCAGTAGCGCAGATGAAAAACTGTTTTTT.

The rearrangement links TRBV6-2 or TRBV6-3 to TRBJ2-2; tentatively, D is TRBD1 (6 bases). Germline V gene sequence: CDR1 MNHEY, CDR2 SVGEGT. The length of the CDR3 is 15 residues. V gave up 3 bases and J gave up 3 bases, with 11 bases separating them. The CDR3 is CASSYNREDTGELFF. The CDR3 DNA reads as TGTGCCAGCAGTTATAACAGGGAAGACACCGGGGAGCTGTTTTTT.

In this sample, this clonotype turned up a few times. This chain joins TRBV19 and TRBJ1-1; the D is unclear. V lost 4 bases and J 1 base, leaving 10 bases between the germline ends. The CDR3 is made up of 14 amino acids. Per the germline V gene, CDR1 is LNHDA and CDR2 is SQIVND (reference sequence). The CDR3 DNA reads TGTGCCAGTAGTAAGTTAAGAGCGAACACTGAAGCTTTCTTT. This encodes CASSKLRANTEAFF.

The chain employs TRBV12-3 or TRBV12-4 and TRBJ1-6; D unclear. CDR3 length: 15 residues. The V end was cut by 4 bases, the J end by 8 bases, with 15 bases between. CDR3 DNA sequence: TGTGCCAGCAGTTCCCTAGGAGGAAAGGATTCACCCCTCCACTTT. This gives the protein CASSSLGGKDSPLHF.

The sample holds a few counts of this clonotype. V and J are TRBV3-1 and TRBJ1-2; D unresolved. V lost 1 base, J lost 8 bases, and 17 bases lay in between. The CDR3 contains 15 residues. The germline gives CDR1 LGHDT, CDR2 YNNKEL (reference sequence). CDR3 residues: CASSQGTHLPQGYTF. The CDR3 DNA is TGTGCCAGCAGCCAAGGGACCCACCTACCCCAGGGCTACACCTTC.

The count of this clonotype is one. The chain recombines TRBV6-7 with TRBJ2-7; 11 bases map to TRBD2. TRBV6-7 has ORF status, its function being uncertain. The V gene end was trimmed by 2 bases and the J gene end by 0 bases; junction bases not matched to a gene: 9. There are 18 residues in the CDR3. In DNA form, the CDR3 reads TGTGCCAGCAGTTACAAACTAGCGGGGGTCACACTCTCCTACGAGCAGTACTTC. Translated: CASSYKLAGVTLSYEQYF.

This clonotype was seen a few times. The rearrangement links TRBV6-6 to TRBJ2-5; the D is unclear. The V and J ends lost 2 bases and 3 bases respectively, with 19 bases between them. From germline, CDR1 is MNHNY and CDR2 SVGAGI (reference sequence). There are 17 residues in the CDR3. The CDR3: CASSYHPLGRTKETQYF. In nucleotides, the CDR3 is TGTGCCAGCAGTTACCACCCACTGGGCCGAACCAAAGAGACCCAGTACTTC.

The chain links TRBV12-3 or TRBV12-4 to TRBJ1-1; tentative D call: TRBD1 (5 bases). CDR3 length equals 12 residues. V shed 8 bases and J shed 5 bases, with 12 bases lying between them. CDR3 loop: CASGTPATEAFF. The CDR3 DNA sequence: TGTGCCAGCGGGACTCCCGCTACTGAAGCTTTCTTT.

In its sample, this clonotype was seen a few times. V and J are TRBV7-4 and TRBJ2-5; D not certain. Germline assignment: CDR1 SGHVT and CDR2 SQSDAQ. The V end was cut by 0 bases, the J end by 1 base, with 6 bases between. The CDR3 runs to 14 residues. In DNA, the CDR3 is TGTGCCAGCAGCTTAGCAACAGCCCAAGAGACCCAGTACTTC. It specifies CASSLATAQETQYF.

The chain couples TRBV20-1 to TRBJ2-1; possibly TRBD1 for D (5 bases). The CDR3 runs to 17 residues. Trimming pared 4 bases from V and 0 bases from J, leaving 19 bases between. The V gene's germline CDR1 is DFQATT and CDR2 SNEGSKA (reference sequence). CDR3 protein: CSANGQGPASSYNEQFF. The CDR3 DNA follows: TGCAGTGCTAATGGGCAGGGTCCGGCAAGCTCCTACAATGAGCAGTTCTTC.

This clonotype showed up just a few times. This chain links TRBV7-9 with TRBJ2-1, with D possibly called TRBD1 or TRBD2 (5 bases each). CDR1 and CDR2 from the germline V gene are SEHNR and FQNEAQ (reference sequence). V lost 4 bases and J 9 bases, leaving 22 bases between the germline ends. This CDR3 is built from 16 residues. The CDR3 reads CASSSTDGTDGSEQFF. CDR3 nucleotides: TGTGCCAGCAGCTCCACGGACGGGACCGACGGTAGTGAGCAGTTCTTC.

The CDR3 DNA is TGTGCCAGCAGGGGACAAACCCAGTACTTC. Amino acid sequence: CASRGQTQYF. The genes are TRBV2 and TRBJ2-5; tentative D call: TRBD1 (6 bases). Per germline, CDR1 SNHLY and CDR2 FYNNEI. The CDR3 consists of 10 residues. Trimming pared 6 bases from V and 8 bases from J, leaving 7 bases between.

This clonotype was observed a few times. The chain is built from TRBV28 and TRBJ1-5; D perhaps matches TRBD1 (5 bases). V was shortened by 3 bases and J by 7 bases, with 7 bases between the two germline ends. This CDR3 is 12 amino acids long. CDR1 MDHEN and CDR2 SYDVKM come from the germline V gene. The CDR3 bases are TGTGCCAGCAGTTTGTACAGGCAGCCCCAGCATTTT. Translating it yields CASSLYRQPQHF.

The table lists this clonotype with a few counts. The rearrangement links TRBV29-1 to TRBJ1-2; D not resolved. V gave up 3 bases and J gave up 1 base, with 9 bases separating them. The CDR3 runs to 13 residues. Germline V CDR1 and CDR2: SQVTM, ANQGSEA. CDR3 protein: CSVDGTSNYGYTF. The CDR3 DNA reads as TGCAGCGTTGATGGTACCAGTAACTATGGCTACACCTTC.

This chain uses TRBV2 with TRBJ1-4; 9 bases agree with TRBD1. The trim removed 4 bases at V and 4 bases at J, leaving 1 base unmatched. The CDR3 sequence is 14 residues long. Per germline, CDR1 SNHLY and CDR2 FYNNEI. CDR3 in DNA: TGTGCCAGCAGTGGGACAGGGGATAATGAAAAACTGTTTTTT. The encoded protein is CASSGTGDNEKLFF.

The gene calls are TRBV6-5 and TRBJ1-2; unclear D gene. The germline gives CDR1 MNHEY, CDR2 SVGAGI. The ends were cut back, 0 bases at V and 4 bases at J, with 9 bases in the middle. CDR3 length equals 14 residues. CDR3 nucleotide sequence: TGTGCCAGCAGTTACTCGGGTTCGACCTATGGCTACACCTTC. Translating it yields CASSYSGSTYGYTF.

This clonotype was detected only a few times. The chain has TRBV27 and TRBJ1-1, with no clear D. The CDR3 has 13 residues. Germline CDR1 MNHEY, CDR2 SMNVEV (reference sequence). Deletions cut 6 bases from V and 4 bases from J, with 12 bases between. In DNA form, the CDR3 reads TGTGCCAGCAGCATCCACTCGGGCACTGAAGCTTTCTTT. The encoded protein is CASSIHSGTEAFF.

This clonotype turned up a few times. The V call is TRBV7-2, the J call TRBJ2-1; D is perhaps TRBD2 (5 bases). CDR1 is SGHTA, CDR2 FQGNSA, per germline. This CDR3 has 16 amino acids. V lost 7 bases, J lost 5 bases, and 21 bases lay in between. CDR3 sequence reads: CASILNRRVGDNEQFF. CDR3 nucleotide sequence: TGTGCCAGCATCCTCAACCGGCGGGTCGGGGACAATGAGCAGTTCTTC.

V is TRBV6-2 or TRBV6-3 and J is TRBJ2-7; no clear D. From germline, CDR1 is MNHEY and CDR2 SVGEGT. The CDR3 covers 12 residues. V lost 5 bases, J lost 2 bases, and 7 bases lay in between. The DNA of the CDR3 is TGTGCCAGCAGTCCTACCGCCTACGAGCAGTACGTC. Translating gives CASSPTAYEQYV.

The chain employs TRBV7-9 and TRBJ1-4; D remains unclear. The CDR3 runs to 15 residues. CDR1 and CDR2 (germline): SEHNR, FQNEAQ (reference sequence). Deletions cut 1 base from V and 3 bases from J, with 9 bases between. CDR3 sequence reads: CASSLGQNPNEKLFF. CDR3 nucleotides: TGTGCCAGCAGCTTAGGGCAGAACCCTAATGAAAAACTGTTTTTT. The full variable domain, completed using reference TRBV7-9 and TRBJ1-4, is DTGVSQNPRHKITKRGQNVTFRCDPISEHNRLYWYRQTLGQGPEFLTYFQNEAQLEKSRLLSDRFSAERPKGSFSTLEIQRTEQGDSAMYLCASSLGQNPNEKLFFGSGTQLSVL.